The rows below give T cell receptor beta chains drawn from one sample of a study of Ad26.COV2.S vaccination and SARS-CoV-2 variants. Produced via immunoSEQ multiplex PCR; TCRdb's table is partial and in-frame only. The table has fewer than 800,000 clones, roughly 90% seen once; the top ten hold over 1.3%. The source material was peripheral blood, sampled in a trial of Ad26.COV2.S vaccine versus placebo. These receptors were collected from a person aged 18-60 years who received the Ad26.COV2.S COVID-19 vaccine or a placebo. Each CDR3 is given with its conserved first and last residue. The order of the fields is V gene, D gene, clone size, J gene, CDR3 protein, CDR3 DNA. The D gene is left open where the match is weak. Clone sizes are given selectively: once, few, many, or a class where the clone is expanded.

TRBV20-1	.	.	TRBJ1-2	CSASSRLEHGYTF	TGCAGTGCTAGTTCCAGATTAGAACATGGCTACACCTTC
TRBV5-4	.	.	TRBJ2-7	CASSFRGGEQYF	TGTGCCAGCAGCTTCAGGGGTGGCGAGCAGTACTTC
TRBV5-4	TRBD1	.	TRBJ2-5	CASSQDRDLQETQYF	TGTGCCAGCAGCCAAGACAGGGACCTCCAAGAGACCCAGTACTTC
TRBV3-1/TRBV3-2	.	once	TRBJ2-5	CASSRQDGRETQYF	TGTGCCAGCAGCCGGCAGGACGGCAGAGAGACCCAGTACTTC
TRBV27	TRBD1	.	TRBJ2-7	CASSPGGQGLVGEQYF	TGTGCCAGCAGTCCAGGGGGACAGGGATTGGTTGGCGAGCAGTACTTC
TRBV4-2	TRBD2	.	TRBJ2-5	CASSQVRLAGEETQYF	TGTGCCAGCAGCCAAGTAAGATTAGCGGGGGAAGAGACCCAGTACTTC
TRBV19	.	.	TRBJ1-2	CASSIGASNYGYTF	TGTGCCAGTAGTATTGGTGCAAGTAACTATGGCTACACCTTC
TRBV4-2	TRBD1	.	TRBJ2-3	CASSPPGQGKDTQYF	TGTGCCAGCAGCCCGCCGGGACAGGGGAAAGATACGCAGTATTTT
TRBV29-1	.	.	TRBJ2-2	CSVELTGELFF	TGCAGCGTTGAACTGACCGGGGAGCTGTTTTTT
TRBV5-1	.	.	TRBJ2-2	CASSLAPTNTGELFF	TGCGCCAGCAGCTTGGCTCCTACAAACACCGGGGAGCTGTTTTTT
TRBV19	.	.	TRBJ2-2	CASSMIRFGGTGELFF	TGTGCCAGTAGTATGATTCGTTTTGGGGGTACCGGGGAGCTGTTTTTT
TRBV18	TRBD1	.	TRBJ1-1	CASSPGTGGVTEAFF	TGTGCCAGCTCACCGGGGACAGGGGGCGTTACTGAAGCTTTCTTT
TRBV27	.	.	TRBJ1-5	CASSYATGTNQPQHF	TGTGCCAGCAGTTACGCCACAGGGACCAATCAGCCCCAGCATTTT
TRBV7-9	.	.	TRBJ2-2	CSTHGDLTGELFF	TGTTCGACCCACGGTGACCTCACCGGGGAGCTGTTTTTT
TRBV12-3/TRBV12-4	TRBD1	.	TRBJ1-5	CASSWGQNQPQHF	TGTGCCAGCAGTTGGGGACAGAATCAGCCCCAGCATTTT
TRBV3-1/TRBV3-2	.	.	TRBJ2-7	CASSPSQGYEQYF	TGTGCCAGCAGCCCGTCCCAAGGCTACGAGCAGTACTTC
TRBV4-3	TRBD2	once	TRBJ2-1	CASSQEGTAGSGGRNEQFF	TGCGCCAGCAGCCAAGAGGGCACAGCCGGGTCGGGGGGGCGCAATGAGCAGTTCTTC
TRBV7-2	.	.	TRBJ2-1	CASSSGPSAWDEQFF	TGTGCCAGCAGCTCCGGGCCCAGCGCCTGGGATGAGCAGTTCTTC
TRBV5-8	.	.	TRBJ1-2	CASSLRQGSYGYTF	TGTGCCAGCAGCTTGAGGCAGGGAAGCTATGGCTACACCTTC
TRBV2	TRBD2	.	TRBJ2-5	CASSMGGRPEETQYF	TGTGCCAGCAGTATGGGAGGGAGACCCGAAGAGACCCAGTACTTC
TRBV19	.	.	TRBJ2-3	CARREGGIEDTQYF	TGTGCCAGGAGGGAAGGCGGCATTGAGGATACGCAGTATTTT
TRBV7-7	TRBD2	.	TRBJ2-7	CASSLAGGEEQYF	TGTGCTAGCAGCTTAGCGGGAGGGGAAGAGCAGTACTTC
TRBV7-6	TRBD2	.	TRBJ2-7	CASSSTSGTYEQYF	TGTGCCAGCAGCTCTACTAGCGGCACCTACGAGCAGTACTTC
TRBV30	.	once	TRBJ1-5	CAWSVQGDQPQHF	TGTGCCTGGAGTGTACAGGGTGATCAGCCCCAGCATTTT
TRBV5-1	TRBD2	.	TRBJ2-1	CASSQSGRRSYNEQFF	TGCGCCAGCAGCCAAAGCGGGAGAAGGTCCTACAATGAGCAGTTCTTC
TRBV6-6	TRBD1	.	TRBJ1-2	CASSYSPGQGGGYTF	TGTGCCAGCAGTTACTCTCCGGGACAGGGAGGTGGCTACACCTTC
TRBV29-1	TRBD1	.	TRBJ1-4	CSAKTGGAVFNEKLFF	TGCAGCGCCAAAACAGGGGGCGCAGTCTTTAATGAAAAACTGTTTTTT